A selection of T cell receptor beta chains follows, all from one sample in a study of early T cells in non-severe SARS-CoV-2 infection. TCRdb re-derived calls from the 5' RACE reads in MiXCR, one entry per CDR3 protein. The sample lists 25,000 to 30,000 distinct CDR3 sequences, more than 4% occurring once. Sequencing was done on a sample of whole blood. The source is an adult who was a healthcare worker with PCR-confirmed SARS-CoV-2 infection or an uninfected control (not recorded which). Each CDR3 is given with its conserved first and last residue. Each record gives: J gene, V gene, clone size, D gene, CDR3 DNA, CDR3 protein. D genes are given only for firm matches. For some rows the clone size is stated as once, few or many, or as a class when expanded; others skip it.

>TRBJ2-7|TRBV9|many|TRBD1
TGTGCCAGCAGCGAGACAGGGGCTAACTACGAGCAGTACTTC
CASSETGANYEQYF
>TRBJ2-7|TRBV20-1|few|TRBD2
TGCAGTGCTAACGCCGGGACTAGCTACGAGCAGTACTTC
CSANAGTSYEQYF
>TRBJ1-2|TRBV5-1|NA|NA
TGCGCCAGCAGCTTGGTTCGGGGTAAGGGCTACACCTTC
CASSLVRGKGYTF
>TRBJ2-5|TRBV5-1|many|NA
TGCGCCAGCAGGGCCCAGGTGGAGACCCAGTACTTC
CASRAQVETQYF
>TRBJ2-7|TRBV20-1|many|NA
TGCAGTGCTAGAGTCCCAGGTGTCGAGCAGTACTTC
CSARVPGVEQYF
>TRBJ2-1|TRBV6-4|many|TRBD2
TGTGCCAGCAGTAATCTGGCGGGAGGCTACAATGAGCAGTTCTTC
CASSNLAGGYNEQFF
>TRBJ1-2|TRBV7-2|NA|NA
TGTGCCAGCAGCCCCACGACAGGCCCGGCTGGCTACACCTTC
CASSPTTGPAGYTF
>TRBJ2-1|TRBV7-7|many|TRBD2
TGTGCCAGCAGCCTGGGACTAGCGGGAAGCAAGGATGAGCAGTTCTTC
CASSLGLAGSKDEQFF
>TRBJ2-1|TRBV7-6|NA|TRBD1
TGTGCCAGCAGCTCCTGGACAGGGGAGCATGAGCAGTTCTTC
CASSSWTGEHEQFF
>TRBJ1-4|TRBV7-9|many|NA
TGTGCCAGCAGCTCGACCGGTTCGGGAAAACTGTTTTTT
CASSSTGSGKLFF
>TRBJ2-2|TRBV11-1|many|TRBD1
TGTGCCAGCAGGGATCAACAGGGGGCTTTTACCGGGGAGCTGTTTTTT
CASRDQQGAFTGELFF
>TRBJ1-4|TRBV5-4|many|NA
TGTGCCAGCAGCGGCGGATCAACTAATGAAAAACTGTTTTTT
CASSGGSTNEKLFF
>TRBJ2-5|TRBV11-2|many|NA
TGTGCCAGCAGCTTAGGACCCCAAGAGACCCAGTACTTC
CASSLGPQETQYF
>TRBJ1-5|TRBV28|many|TRBD1
TGTGCCAGCATTAGGGACAGGGGTACTCAGCCCCAGCATTTT
CASIRDRGTQPQHF
>TRBJ1-2|TRBV12-5|few|NA
TGTGCTAGTGGTTTCTCGGGGGGGCAGCATGGCTACACCTTC
CASGFSGGQHGYTF
>TRBJ1-2|TRBV18|medium-sized|NA
TGTGCCAGCTCCCCTGACGGAGACGGCTACACCTTC
CASSPDGDGYTF
>TRBJ2-2|TRBV10-3|many|TRBD1
TGTGCCATCAGGGGACAGGGGGCCACCGGGGAGCTGTTTTTT
CAIRGQGATGELFF
>TRBJ2-7|TRBV4-2|few|TRBD1
TGTGCCAGCAGCCTTGGCCTGACAGGGTCCTACGAGCAGTACTTC
CASSLGLTGSYEQYF
>TRBJ2-1|TRBV3-1|few|NA
TGTGCCAGCAGCCAAGGAAGACTACATTACAATGAGCAGTTCTTC
CASSQGRLHYNEQFF
>TRBJ1-1|TRBV10-3|medium-sized|NA
TGTGCCATCAGTGAAGAGACACCGAACACTGAAGCTTTCTTT
CAISEETPNTEAFF
>TRBJ2-3|TRBV7-8|many|NA
TGTGCCAGCAGCCCTACCAGGGTTGATACGCAGTATTTT
CASSPTRVDTQYF
>TRBJ2-1|TRBV5-1|few|NA
TGCGCCAGCGGTAACCCTCCTGCCGGTGAGCAGTTCTTC
CASGNPPAGEQFF
>TRBJ1-6|TRBV10-2|many|NA
TGCGCCAGCAGTGAGTCGGTCGGGGTGGCGGATTCACCCCTCCACTTT
CASSESVGVADSPLHF
>TRBJ2-3|TRBV14|many|NA
TGTGCCAGCAGCCCAAACACAGATACGCAGTATTTT
CASSPNTDTQYF
>TRBJ1-1|TRBV5-1|many|NA
TGCGCCAGCAGCTTGGCCGGATGGTCGGGGGACACTGAAGCTTTCTTT
CASSLAGWSGDTEAFF
>TRBJ2-1|TRBV19|few|TRBD2
TGTGCCAGTAGTATAGACGGGGCGGGAGGGGCAAACTCCTACAATGAGCAGTTCTTC
CASSIDGAGGANSYNEQFF